This is a list of T cell receptor beta chains from one sample in a study of blood T cell repertoires in COVID-19. The data were produced by immunoSEQ multiplex PCR, yet TCRdb's version contains in-frame clones alone and is incomplete. The sample holds over 150,000 clones, around 86% seen once. The sample was peripheral blood. All receptors derive from a man over 45 with active or convalescent COVID-19. The CDR3 runs from the conserved cysteine through the conserved F or W. Fields, in order: V gene, D gene, clone size, J gene, CDR3 protein, CDR3 DNA. A D gene is named only where the DNA matches it firmly. Only part of the rows carry a size: once, few, many, or a class if the clone is expanded.

TRBV11-2	NA	NA	TRBJ2-7	CASRSGNVYEQYF	TGTGCCAGCAGATCAGGGAATGTTTACGAGCAGTACTTC
TRBV4-3	NA	NA	TRBJ1-2	CASSQGTTTMNGYTF	TGCGCCAGCAGCCAGGGGACAACTACTATGAATGGCTACACCTTC
TRBV30	TRBD2	NA	TRBJ2-2	CAWGRVAGNTGELFF	TGTGCCTGGGGAAGGGTAGCGGGTAACACCGGGGAGCTGTTTTTT
TRBV7-2	NA	NA	TRBJ2-3	CASRFRISTDTQYF	TGTGCCAGCAGGTTCAGGATCAGCACAGATACGCAGTATTTT
TRBV5-6	TRBD2	NA	TRBJ2-7	CASSRLAGSYEQYF	TGTGCCAGCAGTCGACTAGCGGGATCCTACGAGCAGTACTTC
TRBV12-3/TRBV12-4	NA	once	TRBJ2-5	CASSFRETQYF	TGTGCCAGCAGTTTCAGAGAGACCCAGTACTTC
TRBV12-5	TRBD1	NA	TRBJ1-1	CASGLVRGTANTEAFF	TGTGCTAGTGGTTTGGTAAGGGGGACAGCGAACACTGAAGCTTTCTTT
TRBV27	TRBD1	NA	TRBJ1-5	CASSRDRNPNQPQHF	TGTGCCAGCAGTAGGGACAGGAACCCGAATCAGCCCCAGCATTTT
TRBV29-1	NA	few	TRBJ1-2	CSVEGGAPGDNYGYTF	TGCAGCGTTGAAGGTGGCGCCCCAGGGGATAACTATGGCTACACCTTC
TRBV5-6	NA	once	TRBJ2-7	CASSLGQGSYEQYF	TGTGCCAGCAGCTTGGGGCAGGGGTCGTACGAGCAGTACTTC
TRBV19	NA	NA	TRBJ1-1	CASSMGATEAFF	TGTGCCAGTAGTATGGGAGCCACTGAAGCTTTCTTT
TRBV28	NA	NA	TRBJ1-5	CASSPRVQHF	TGTGCCAGCAGCCCCCGGGTTCAGCATTTT
TRBV19	NA	NA	TRBJ1-1	CASSMTLNTEAFF	TGTGCCAGTAGTATGACATTGAACACTGAAGCTTTCTTT
TRBV10-3	NA	NA	TRBJ1-5	CAISENQGKSLGGNQPQHF	TGTGCCATCAGTGAGAACCAGGGAAAGTCGCTTGGCGGTAATCAGCCCCAGCATTTT
TRBV30	NA	NA	TRBJ2-5	CAWSGEVTQYF	TGTGCCTGGAGCGGGGAGGTGACCCAGTACTTC
TRBV5-1	NA	NA	TRBJ2-7	CASSLGPHESEQYF	TGCGCCAGCAGCTTGGGCCCCCACGAGAGCGAGCAGTACTTC
TRBV11-3	TRBD2	NA	TRBJ2-7	CASSLKAGDYEQYF	TGTGCCAGCAGCTTAAAAGCGGGGGACTACGAGCAGTACTTC
TRBV10-3	TRBD1	NA	TRBJ1-6	CAISDKTMGQGNSPLHF	TGTGCCATCAGTGATAAAACTATGGGACAGGGTAATTCACCCCTCCACTTT
TRBV4-2	NA	few	TRBJ1-4	CASSQEERKLFF	TGTGCCAGCAGCCAAGAAGAGCGAAAACTGTTTTTT
TRBV25-1	NA	NA	TRBJ1-1	CASSGGGNTEAFF	TGTGCCAGCAGTGGAGGGGGGAACACTGAAGCTTTCTTT
TRBV7-2	NA	once	TRBJ2-3	CASSLGLGAGGRGTQYF	TGTGCCAGCAGCTTGGGATTAGGAGCCGGTGGGCGGGGAACGCAGTATTTT
TRBV30	NA	NA	TRBJ1-2	CAWSGGRYGYTF	TGTGCCTGGAGTGGAGGGCGCTATGGCTACACCTTC
TRBV13	TRBD1	NA	TRBJ2-7	CASSLSPGQGGEQYF	TGTGCCAGCAGCTTAAGTCCGGGACAGGGTGGCGAGCAGTACTTC
TRBV29-1	NA	NA	TRBJ1-1	CSVTRQSYEEGGTEAFF	TGCAGCGTTACCAGACAGAGCTACGAAGAAGGGGGCACTGAAGCTTTCTTT
TRBV27	NA	NA	TRBJ1-4	CASSFQGMGEKLFF	TGTGCCAGCAGTTTTCAGGGCATGGGTGAAAAACTGTTTTTT
TRBV28	TRBD2	NA	TRBJ2-3	CASSPSGGALINTQYF	TGTGCCAGCAGTCCTAGCGGGGGAGCCCTAATTAATACGCAGTATTTT
TRBV23-1	TRBD2	once	TRBJ2-3	CASSRDSGGDTQYF	TGCGCCAGCAGTCGGGACTCGGGGGGAGATACGCAGTATTTT
TRBV6-5	NA	NA	TRBJ1-2	CASRGPYGYTF	TGTGCCAGCAGGGGGCCCTATGGCTACACCTTC
TRBV5-1	NA	NA	TRBJ2-1	CASSPDSDEQFF	TGCGCCAGCAGCCCGGACTCGGATGAGCAGTTCTTC
TRBV19	TRBD1	NA	TRBJ1-2	CASSTPARQGEGYTF	TGTGCCAGTAGTACTCCGGCCCGACAGGGGGAAGGCTACACCTTC
TRBV6-5	TRBD1	once	TRBJ1-4	CASSLDRDGEKLFF	TGTGCCAGCAGTCTCGACAGGGATGGTGAAAAACTGTTTTTT
TRBV12-3/TRBV12-4	TRBD1	once	TRBJ1-2	CASRPGTVYGYTF	TGTGCCAGCAGACCCGGGACAGTTTATGGCTACACCTTC
TRBV15	TRBD1	few	TRBJ2-2	CATSRVGGWTNTGELFF	TGTGCCACCAGCAGAGTAGGGGGCTGGACGAACACCGGGGAGCTGTTTTTT
TRBV6-5	TRBD2	few	TRBJ2-5	CASRGLAGQETQYF	TGTGCCAGCAGGGGACTAGCGGGCCAAGAGACCCAGTACTTC
TRBV23-1	TRBD1	NA	TRBJ2-7	CASSHHDRDKFHEQYF	TGCGCCAGCAGTCATCATGACAGGGATAAATTCCACGAGCAGTACTTC
TRBV5-1	TRBD2	NA	TRBJ2-1	CASLGGSDVSNEQFF	TGCGCCAGCTTGGGAGGGTCGGACGTCTCGAATGAGCAGTTCTTC